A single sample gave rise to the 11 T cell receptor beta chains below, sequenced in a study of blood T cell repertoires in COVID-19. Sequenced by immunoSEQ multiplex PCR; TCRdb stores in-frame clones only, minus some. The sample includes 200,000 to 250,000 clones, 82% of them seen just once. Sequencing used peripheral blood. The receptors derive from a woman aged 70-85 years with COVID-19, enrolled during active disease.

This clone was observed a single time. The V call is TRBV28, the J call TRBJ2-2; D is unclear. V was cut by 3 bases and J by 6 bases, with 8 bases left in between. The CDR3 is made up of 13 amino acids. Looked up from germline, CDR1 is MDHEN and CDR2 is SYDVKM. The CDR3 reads CASSLGSPGELFF. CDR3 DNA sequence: TGTGCCAGCAGTTTGGGCTCGCCCGGGGAGCTGTTTTTT.

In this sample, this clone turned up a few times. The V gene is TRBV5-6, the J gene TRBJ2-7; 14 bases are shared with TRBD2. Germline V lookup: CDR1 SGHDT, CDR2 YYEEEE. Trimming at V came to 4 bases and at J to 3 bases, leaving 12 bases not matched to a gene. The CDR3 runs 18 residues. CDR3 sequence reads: CASSKGLAGVHTNYEQYF. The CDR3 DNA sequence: TGTGCCAGCAGCAAGGGACTAGCGGGAGTTCACACAAACTACGAGCAGTACTTC.

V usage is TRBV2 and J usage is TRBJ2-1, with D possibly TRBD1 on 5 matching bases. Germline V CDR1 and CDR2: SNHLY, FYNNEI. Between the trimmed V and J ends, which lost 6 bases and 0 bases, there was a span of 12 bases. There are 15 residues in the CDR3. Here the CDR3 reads CASRQAYFSYNEQFF. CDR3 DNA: TGTGCCAGCAGACAGGCCTACTTCTCCTACAATGAGCAGTTCTTC.

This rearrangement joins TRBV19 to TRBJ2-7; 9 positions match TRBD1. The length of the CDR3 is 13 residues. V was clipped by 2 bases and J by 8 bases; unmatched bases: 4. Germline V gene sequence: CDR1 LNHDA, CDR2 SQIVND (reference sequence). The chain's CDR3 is CASSITGGAQQYF. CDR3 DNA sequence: TGTGCCAGTAGTATAACAGGGGGCGCGCAGCAGTACTTC.

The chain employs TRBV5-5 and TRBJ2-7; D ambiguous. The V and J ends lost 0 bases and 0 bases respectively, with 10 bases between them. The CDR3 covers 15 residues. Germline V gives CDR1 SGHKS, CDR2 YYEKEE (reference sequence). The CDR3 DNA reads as TGTGCCAGCAGCTTGGCGCAGGTAAGCTCCTACGAGCAGTACTTC. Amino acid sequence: CASSLAQVSSYEQYF.

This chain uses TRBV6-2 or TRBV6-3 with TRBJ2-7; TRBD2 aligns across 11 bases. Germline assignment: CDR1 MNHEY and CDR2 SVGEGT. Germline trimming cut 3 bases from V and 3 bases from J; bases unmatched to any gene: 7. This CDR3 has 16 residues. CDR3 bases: TGTGCCAGCAGTTATCAACCCGGGACTAGCGGCTACGAGCAGTACTTC. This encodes CASSYQPGTSGYEQYF.

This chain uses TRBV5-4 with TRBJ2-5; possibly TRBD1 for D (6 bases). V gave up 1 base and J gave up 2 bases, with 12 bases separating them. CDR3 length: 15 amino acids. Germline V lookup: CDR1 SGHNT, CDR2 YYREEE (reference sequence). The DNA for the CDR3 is TGTGCCAGCAGCTTGATTTCGGACAGTCAAGAGACCCAGTACTTC. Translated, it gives CASSLISDSQETQYF.

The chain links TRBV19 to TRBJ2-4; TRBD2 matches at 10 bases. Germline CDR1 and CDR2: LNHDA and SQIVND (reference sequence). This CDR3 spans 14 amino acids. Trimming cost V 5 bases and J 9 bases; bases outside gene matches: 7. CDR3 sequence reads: CASSFGLAGGIQYF. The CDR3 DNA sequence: TGTGCCAGTAGTTTTGGATTAGCGGGAGGCATTCAGTACTTC.

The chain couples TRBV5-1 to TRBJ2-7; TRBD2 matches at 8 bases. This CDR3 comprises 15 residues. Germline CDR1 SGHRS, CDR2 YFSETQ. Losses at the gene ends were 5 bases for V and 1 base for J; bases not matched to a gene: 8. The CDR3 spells CASSSTGTSSYEQYF. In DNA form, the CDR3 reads TGCGCCAGCAGTTCCACTGGGACTAGTTCCTACGAGCAGTACTTC.

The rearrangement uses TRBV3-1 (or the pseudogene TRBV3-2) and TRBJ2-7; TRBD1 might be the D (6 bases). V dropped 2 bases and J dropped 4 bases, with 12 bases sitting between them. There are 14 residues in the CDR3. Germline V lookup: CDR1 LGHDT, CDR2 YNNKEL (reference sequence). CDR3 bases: TGTGCCAGCAGCCAAAGGGACACTATATACGAGCAGTACTTC. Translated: CASSQRDTIYEQYF.

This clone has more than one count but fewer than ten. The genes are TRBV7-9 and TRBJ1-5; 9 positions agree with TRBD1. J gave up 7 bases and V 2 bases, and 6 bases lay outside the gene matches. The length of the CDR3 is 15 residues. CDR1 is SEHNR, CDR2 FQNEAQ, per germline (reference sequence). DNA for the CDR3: TGTGCCAGCAGCTTAACAGGGGGCGCCCGGCAGCCCCAGCATTTT. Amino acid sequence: CASSLTGGARQPQHF.